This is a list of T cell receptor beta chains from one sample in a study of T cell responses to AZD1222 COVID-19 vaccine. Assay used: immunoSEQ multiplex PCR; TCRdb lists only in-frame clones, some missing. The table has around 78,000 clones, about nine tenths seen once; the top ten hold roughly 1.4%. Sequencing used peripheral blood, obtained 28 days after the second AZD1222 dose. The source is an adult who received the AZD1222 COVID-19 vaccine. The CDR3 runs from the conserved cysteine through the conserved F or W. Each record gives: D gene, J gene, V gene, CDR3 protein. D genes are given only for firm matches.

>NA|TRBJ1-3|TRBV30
CAWRSGAAVSGNTIYF
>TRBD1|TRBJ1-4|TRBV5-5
CASSFGLTGGLQTNEKLFF
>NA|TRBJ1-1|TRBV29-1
CSAGGMNTEAFF
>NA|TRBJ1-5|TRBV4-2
CASSQDFAAGYQPQHF
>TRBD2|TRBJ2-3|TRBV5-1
CASSFGHGGFTDTQYF
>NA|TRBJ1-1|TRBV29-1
CSVETPETEAFF
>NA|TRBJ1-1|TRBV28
CASREGTWAFF
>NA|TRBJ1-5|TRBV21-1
CAGRPGATSNQPQHF
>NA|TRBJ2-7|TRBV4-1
CASSQDYPSTYEQYF
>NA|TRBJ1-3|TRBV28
CASSLRRGGNTIYF
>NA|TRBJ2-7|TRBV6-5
CASSYRQDWYEQYF
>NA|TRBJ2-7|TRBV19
CASSNGRGYEQYF
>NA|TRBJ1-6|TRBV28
CASSLYASGPPLHF
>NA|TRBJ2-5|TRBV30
CAWSLPETQYF
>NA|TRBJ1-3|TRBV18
CASSPRIREAGNTIYF
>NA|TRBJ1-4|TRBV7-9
CASRAPQGGGEKLFF
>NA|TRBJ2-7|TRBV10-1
CANPGEVCCEQYF
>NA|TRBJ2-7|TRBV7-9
CASSLESGDYEQYF
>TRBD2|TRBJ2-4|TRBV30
CAWSVGGMNKNIQYF
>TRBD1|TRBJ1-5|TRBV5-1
CASSSGTGGPNQPQHF
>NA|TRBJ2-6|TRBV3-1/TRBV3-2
CASSLSSGANVLTF
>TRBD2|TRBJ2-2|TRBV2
CASRDTSGGVFNTGELFF
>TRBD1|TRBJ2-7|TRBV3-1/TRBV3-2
CASSLPRTGKHEQYF
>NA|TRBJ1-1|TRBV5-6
CASSLVGDGFTEAFF
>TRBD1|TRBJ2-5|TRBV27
CASTPQGARGSQYF
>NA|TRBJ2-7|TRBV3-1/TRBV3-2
CASSQDDEGGF
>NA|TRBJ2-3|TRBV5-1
CASSLAGGADTQYF
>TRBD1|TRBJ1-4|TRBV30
CASLQGTEKLFF
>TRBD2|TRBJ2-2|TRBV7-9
CASSPLGLAVANTGELFF
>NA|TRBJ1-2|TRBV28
CASSSWGQGYGYTF
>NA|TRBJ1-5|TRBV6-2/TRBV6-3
CASSYQTQGLGQPQHF
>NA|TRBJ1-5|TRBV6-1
CASSEPEGGRGNQPQHF
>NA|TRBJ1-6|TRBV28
CASSFSVEVWDSPLHF
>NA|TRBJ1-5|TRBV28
CASSLRHRNQPQHF
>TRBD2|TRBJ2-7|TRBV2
CASSRGLAGGLYEQYF
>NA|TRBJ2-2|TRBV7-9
CASSFRGTLSTGELFF
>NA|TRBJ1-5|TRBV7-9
CASSSDGLNQPQHF
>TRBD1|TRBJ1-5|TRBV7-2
CASSPRTGPQHF
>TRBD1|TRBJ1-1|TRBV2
CASRVPDRGSTEAFF
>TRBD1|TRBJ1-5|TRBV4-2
CASSQGQGRQPQHF
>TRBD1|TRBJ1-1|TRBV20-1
CSASWTGKFHTEAFF
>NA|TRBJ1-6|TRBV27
CASSLLGGSSPLHF
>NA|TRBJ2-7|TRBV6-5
CATLAYEQYF
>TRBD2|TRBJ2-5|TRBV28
CASSLRGTGETQYF
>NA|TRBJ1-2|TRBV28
CASSFGSPVDGYTF